This TCR beta chain was retrieved from a study of cytomegalovirus exposure and HLA in healthy donors. V was cut by 6 bases and J by 2 bases, with 17 bases left in between. The CDR3 is 15 residues long. Germline assignment: CDR1 SGHTA and CDR2 FQGNSA. PCR was performed using 60 Vbeta and 13 Jbeta primers. The data were produced by immunoSEQ multiplex PCR, yet TCRdb's version contains in-frame clones alone and is incomplete. The sample carries some 170,000 clones, 80% recorded once. The specimen sequenced was PBMCs. The sequence derives from a young man in good health and CMV-seronegative. This sequence joins TRBV7-2 and TRBJ2-7, with D maybe TRBD1 (6 bases). The CDR3 sequence is CASSRARDKPYEQYF. For the CDR3, the DNA is TGTGCCAGCAGTCGAGCCCGGGACAAGCCCTACGAGCAGTACTTC.